The clone carrying this T cell receptor beta chain was detected many times. These data are taken from a study of T-cell reconstitution after alpha-beta-depleted transplantation in children. CDR3 size: 13 residues. V lost 2 bases and J 10 bases, leaving 13 bases between the germline ends. Library preparation (for TCRbeta) was performed with unique molecular identifiers. MiXCR, run by TCRdb on the PCR reads, gives a single entry per CDR3 protein. This sample yields some 200,000 distinct CDR3 sequences, of which about 15% are seen a single time; about 12% belongs to the top ten. The clonotype was recovered from a human donor who donated a stem cell graft to a child with acute lymphoblastic leukemia. The input for sequencing was PBMCs from the stem cell graft donor, taken from the stem cell graft. The chain recombines TRBV12-3 or TRBV12-4 with TRBJ2-3; a weak D match, TRBD2 (7 bases). The CDR3 loop reads CASSLRRGLAQYF. CDR3 sequence (DNA): TGTGCCAGCAGTTTAAGGCGGGGGCTTGCGCAGTATTTT.